These 32 T cell receptor beta chains share one sample of origin, sequenced in a study of blood T cell repertoires in COVID-19. Here immunoSEQ multiplex PCR was the method, and the copy in TCRdb shows in-frame clones only, minus some. The repertoire has about 150,000 clones, more than 75% of them found once; the top ten carry 4.2%. Source material: peripheral blood. The receptors come from a man aged 55 to 70 with acute or convalescent COVID-19.

This chain connects TRBV19 to TRBJ2-7; 9 nucleotides line up with TRBD1. Per germline, CDR1 LNHDA and CDR2 SQIVND (reference sequence). The length of the CDR3 is 14 residues. The trim removed 7 bases at V and 4 bases at J, leaving 8 bases unmatched. CDR3 amino acids: CASNRGTGQYEQYF. The CDR3 DNA sequence: TGTGCCAGTAACCGGGGGACAGGGCAATACGAGCAGTACTTC.

V and J are TRBV28 and TRBJ1-1; TRBD1 matches 7 bases. Trimming cost V 8 bases and J 1 base; bases outside gene matches: 10. CDR1 is MDHEN and CDR2 is SYDVKM in the germline V gene. This CDR3 comprises 15 residues. CDR3 in DNA: TGTGCCAGCCCTAGCCCGGGACAGAAGAACACTGAAGCTTTCTTT. It translates to CASPSPGQKNTEAFF.

A few counts support this clone. The chain joins TRBV7-8 to TRBJ1-2; D call uncertain. The V gene's germline CDR1 is SGHVS and CDR2 FQNEAQ. V was trimmed by 3 bases and J by 0 bases, leaving 5 bases between them. This CDR3 region has 13 residues. The CDR3: CASSFPANYGYTF. CDR3 nucleotides: TGTGCCAGCAGCTTCCCAGCTAACTATGGCTACACCTTC.

This rearrangement joins TRBV5-1 to TRBJ2-3; 11 bases line up with TRBD2. This CDR3 is 15 amino acids long. V was pared by 2 bases and J by 6 bases, with 5 bases of the junction left unmatched. CDR1 SGHRS and CDR2 YFSETQ come from the germline V gene. CDR3 residues: CASSFTSGSRDTQYF. In DNA form, the CDR3 reads TGCGCCAGCAGCTTTACTAGCGGGAGTAGGGATACGCAGTATTTT.

The count of this clone is one. V gene TRBV7-2 combines with J gene TRBJ2-1; no firm D call. Germline CDR1 SGHTA, CDR2 FQGNSA. The CDR3 length is 14 residues. V lost 4 bases and J 6 bases, leaving 13 bases between the germline ends. The CDR3 bases are TGTGCCAGCAGCTACCAAGAGGTATTCAATGAGCAGTTCTTC. It yields the protein CASSYQEVFNEQFF.

This clone came up a few times. The CDR3 DNA is TGTGCCAGCAGTCCTGGACAGGGTCAGCCCCAGCATTTT. Its translation is CASSPGQGQPQHF. The chain couples TRBV28 to TRBJ1-5; TRBD1 agrees at 8 bases. Unmatched junction bases numbered 3, after V lost 5 bases and J lost 6 bases. The V gene's germline CDR1 is MDHEN and CDR2 SYDVKM. CDR3 size: 13 residues. Drawing the rest from reference TRBV28 and TRBJ1-5, the complete variable domain is DVKVTQSSRYLVKRTGEKVFLECVQDMDHENMFWYRQDPGLGLRLIYFSYDVKMKEKGDIPEGYSVSREKKERFSLILESASTNQTSMYLCASSPGQGQPQHFGDGTRLSIL.

The chain has TRBV25-1 and TRBJ1-6; TRBD1 aligns across 9 bases. Germline lookup yields CDR1 MGHDK and CDR2 SYGVNS. This CDR3 is 14 amino acids long. Trimming took 4 bases from V and 8 from J; bases not matched to a gene: 3. Written as DNA, the CDR3 is TGTGCCAGCAGTGGGGACAGGGCTGATTCACCCCTCCACTTT. Translating it yields CASSGDRADSPLHF.

This clone was counted between two and nine times. The chain links TRBV27 to TRBJ1-1; TRBD1 matches at 7 bases. J gave up 1 base and V 5 bases, and 4 bases lay outside the gene matches. Germline assignment: CDR1 MNHEY and CDR2 SMNVEV (reference sequence). CDR3 length: 14 residues. CDR3 sequence reads: CASSPGTANTEAFF. DNA of the CDR3: TGTGCCAGCAGTCCCGGGACAGCGAACACTGAAGCTTTCTTT.

The chain recombines TRBV5-1 with TRBJ2-3, with D possibly matching TRBD2 (5 bases). The CDR3 has 15 amino acids. Germline V gives CDR1 SGHRS, CDR2 YFSETQ. V gave up 1 base and J gave up 1 base, with 10 bases separating them. CDR3 in amino acids: CASSLQAGRTDTQYF. CDR3 bases: TGCGCCAGCAGCTTGCAGGCGGGTCGCACAGATACGCAGTATTTT.

The chain combines TRBV28 with TRBJ2-5, with 13 bases fitting TRBD2. J was trimmed by 3 bases and V by 4 bases; bases with no gene match: 5. The V gene's germline CDR1 is MDHEN and CDR2 SYDVKM. The CDR3 extends over 16 amino acids. CDR3 in DNA: TGTGCCAGCAGTTCACCGGGACTAGCGGGAAAAGAGACCCAGTACTTC. This codes for CASSSPGLAGKETQYF.

On this clone: Other DNA sequences in the same sample also yield this CDR3. The chain recombines TRBV29-1 with TRBJ2-7; D may be TRBD1 (6 bases). Per germline, CDR1 SQVTM and CDR2 ANQGSEA. This CDR3 comprises 15 residues. The V and J ends lost 0 bases and 0 bases respectively, with 12 bases between them. CDR3 amino acids: CSVEDPRTASYEQYF. Here the CDR3 DNA reads TGCAGCGTTGAAGATCCCCGGACAGCCTCCTACGAGCAGTACTTC.

The chain links TRBV30 to TRBJ2-2; the D gene is possibly TRBD1 (6 bases). CDR1 and CDR2 (germline): GTSNPN, SVGIG (reference sequence). Trimming cost V 4 bases and J 4 bases, with 16 bases left between them. The CDR3 extends over 15 amino acids. The chain's CDR3 is CAWKLWGRTTGELFF. CDR3 bases: TGTGCCTGGAAATTATGGGGGCGGACCACCGGGGAGCTGTTTTTT.

This clone has only one observation. This chain joins TRBV19 and TRBJ1-1, with D hard to call. CDR3 size: 15 residues. CDR1 is LNHDA, CDR2 SQIVND, per germline (reference sequence). V was pared by 7 bases and J by 0 bases, with 15 bases between. CDR3 nucleotides: TGTGCCAGTACCCGAGACTACAACTTGAACACTGAAGCTTTCTTT. Its protein product is CASTRDYNLNTEAFF.

This chain joins TRBV3-1 (or the pseudogene TRBV3-2) and TRBJ2-7; 9 bases agree with TRBD2. CDR1 and CDR2 from the germline V gene are LGHDT and YNNKEL (reference sequence). The CDR3 sequence is 14 residues long. Trimming removed 7 bases from V and 4 bases from J; junction bases left unmatched: 8. CDR3 amino acids: CASTLAGAHYEQYF. In DNA form, the CDR3 reads TGTGCCAGCACTTTAGCGGGAGCCCATTACGAGCAGTACTTC.

In its sample, this clone was seen once. The genes are TRBV5-4 and TRBJ1-2; D perhaps matches TRBD1 (6 bases). This CDR3 is built from 14 residues. Germline CDR1 and CDR2: SGHNT and YYREEE (reference sequence). V dropped 1 base and J dropped 2 bases, with 9 bases sitting between them. The CDR3 loop is CASSLQQGNYGYTF. CDR3 DNA: TGTGCCAGCAGCTTGCAACAGGGAAACTATGGCTACACCTTC.

This CDR3 reads CASSQDPGMNLQAFF. The DNA of the CDR3 is TGCGCCAGCAGCCAAGATCCGGGTATGAACCTCCAGGCTTTCTTT. V is TRBV4-1 and J is TRBJ1-1; D remains unclear. Germline CDR1 is MGHRA and CDR2 is YSYEKL. CDR3 length: 15 residues. V was trimmed by 0 bases and J by 11 bases, leaving 19 bases between them.

This chain uses TRBV7-9 with TRBJ2-7; D is unresolved. The germline V and J ends were trimmed by 5 bases and 3 bases, with 11 bases remaining between them. The CDR3 is 13 amino acids. The germline V gene has CDR1 SEHNR and CDR2 FQNEAQ (reference sequence). CDR3 sequence reads: CASSPLRSYEQYF. In DNA form, the CDR3 reads TGTGCCAGCAGCCCCCTTAGGAGCTACGAGCAGTACTTC.

The chain combines TRBV7-9 with TRBJ2-7, with 13 bases that match TRBD2. The CDR3 contains 15 residues. Losses at the gene ends were 4 bases for V and 6 bases for J; bases not matched to a gene: 6. The germline V gene encodes CDR1 SEHNR and CDR2 FQNEAQ (reference sequence). The CDR3 reads CASSSRGLAGTEQYF. The CDR3 region has the DNA TGTGCCAGCAGCTCCCGGGGACTAGCGGGAACCGAGCAGTACTTC.

This clone has more than one count but fewer than ten. In nucleotides, the CDR3 is TGTGCCAGCAGCTCGCAGTCCCAGAGCAATCAGCCCCAGCATTTT. Protein sequence: CASSSQSQSNQPQHF. The chain employs TRBV5-5 and TRBJ1-5; D is undetermined. The V gene's germline CDR1 is SGHKS and CDR2 YYEKEE (reference sequence). There are 15 residues in the CDR3. Trimming removed 3 bases at V and 1 base at J, with 11 bases between.

The J gene is TRBJ2-7, the V gene TRBV18; D is ambiguous. The germline CDR1 and CDR2 sequences are KGHSH and LQKENI. Trimming took 3 bases from V and 0 from J, leaving 12 bases between them. The CDR3 extends over 15 amino acids. CDR3 sequence (DNA): TGTGCCAGCTCACCGTCCAGTCAAAGCTCCTACGAGCAGTACTTC. Protein: CASSPSSQSSYEQYF.

The V call is TRBV29-1, the J call TRBJ1-1; D gene ambiguous. In germline, CDR1 is SQVTM, CDR2 ANQGSEA. V lost 7 bases, J lost 2 bases, and 14 bases lay in between. CDR3 length: 13 amino acids. The CDR3, as DNA: TGCAGCGCCCCCGGGAATATAAACACTGAAGCTTTCTTT. Translation: CSAPGNINTEAFF. The variable domain in full, with the rest retrieved from reference TRBV29-1 and TRBJ1-1, is SAVISQKPSRDICQRGTSLTIQCQVDSQVTMMFWYRQQPGQSLTLIATANQGSEATYESGFVIDKFPISRPNLTFSTLTVSNMSPEDSSIYLCSAPGNINTEAFFGQGTRLTVV.

The V call is TRBV19, the J call TRBJ2-5; 7 bases agree with TRBD1. The CDR3 is made up of 13 amino acids. Per the germline V gene, CDR1 is LNHDA and CDR2 is SQIVND (reference sequence). V lost 6 bases, J lost 4 bases, and 5 bases stayed unmatched. The CDR3 nucleotides read TGTGCCAGTAGAGCGACAGGGCGAGAGACCCAGTACTTC. This gives the protein CASRATGRETQYF.

In this sample, this clone turned up a few times. The rearrangement joins TRBV6-1 to TRBJ1-4, with D possibly being TRBD1 (5 bases). CDR3 length: 15 residues. In germline, CDR1 is MNHNS, CDR2 SASEGT. The V end lost 3 bases, the J end lost 8 bases, and 16 bases lay between the germline ends. The DNA of the CDR3 is TGTGCCAGCAGTGACCGGGGGGGGAGGAGGGAAAAACTGTTTTTT. This gives the protein CASSDRGGRREKLFF.

The chain recombines TRBV14 with TRBJ2-5; D perhaps matches TRBD1 (5 bases). V lost 0 bases, J lost 5 bases, and 10 bases lay in between. Germline V gene sequence: CDR1 SGHDN, CDR2 FVKESK. The CDR3 is made up of 14 amino acids. The CDR3, as DNA: TGTGCCAGCAGCCAAGATTCAGGGATGGAGACCCAGTACTTC. This translates into CASSQDSGMETQYF.

This clone was counted once. The chain uses TRBV21-1 and TRBJ2-2; TRBD1 is taken as the D call from the table, unchecked against the DNA. TRBV21-1 has pseudogene status. The CDR3 contains 16 residues. The CDR3 region is CASSWGDRRLTGELFF. The CDR3 DNA reads as TGTGCCAGCAGTTGGGGGGACAGGCGCCTCACCGGGGAGCTGTTTTTT.

The chain combines TRBV10-3 with TRBJ1-1; 10 bases fit TRBD1. Germline V gene lookup returns CDR1 ENHRY and CDR2 SYGVKD. This CDR3 is built from 14 residues. J gave up 1 base and V 6 bases, and 2 bases lay outside the gene matches. The CDR3 protein is CAIRTGGGNTEAFF. DNA for the CDR3: TGTGCCATCAGGACAGGGGGCGGGAACACTGAAGCTTTCTTT.

The chain joins TRBV27 to TRBJ1-1, with 7 positions matching TRBD1. Germline CDR1 MNHEY, CDR2 SMNVEV (reference sequence). The trim removed 2 bases at V and 3 bases at J, leaving 0 bases unmatched. The CDR3 totals 13 residues. CDR3 in amino acids: CASSLQGDTEAFF. The CDR3 DNA sequence: TGTGCCAGCAGTTTACAGGGGGACACTGAAGCTTTCTTT.

This rearrangement joins TRBV28 to TRBJ1-5; TRBD1 matches at 7 bases. The J segment lost 6 bases and the V segment lost 7 bases, leaving 12 bases of the junction unmatched. The length of the CDR3 is 15 residues. Germline CDR1 MDHEN, CDR2 SYDVKM. CDR3 coding DNA: TGTGCCAGCACTACCCGGACAGGTGGGATTCAGCCCCAGCATTTT. Translation: CASTTRTGGIQPQHF.

For this clone: Within the sample, other DNA sequences also encode this same CDR3. The chain is built from TRBV4-1 and TRBJ2-7, with 10 bases aligning to TRBD1. This CDR3 has 15 amino acids. The trim removed 2 bases at V and 1 base at J, leaving 2 bases unmatched. Germline-derived CDR1 and CDR2 are MGHRA and YSYEKL. DNA for the CDR3: TGCGCCAGCAGCCAACGGGGACAGGGGTCCTACGAGCAGTACTTC. Translating it yields CASSQRGQGSYEQYF.

The chain employs TRBV10-2 and TRBJ2-3; D gene uncertain. The V end was cut by 11 bases, the J end by 3 bases, with 15 bases between. The CDR3 has 13 residues. Germline V CDR1 and CDR2: WSHSY, SAAADI. CDR3 sequence (DNA): TGCGCCGGCTCGGAGACTCCGACAGATACGCAGTATTTT. Protein sequence: CAGSETPTDTQYF.

The rearrangement uses TRBV7-2 and TRBJ2-1, with D perhaps matching TRBD2 (5 bases). There are 13 residues in the CDR3. V lost 5 bases to trimming and J lost 7 bases, with 12 bases between them. Germline CDR1 reads SGHTA; CDR2 reads FQGNSA. The CDR3, as DNA: TGTGCCAGCAGCCCCTACCTAGCAAATGAGCAGTTCTTC. It is translated as CASSPYLANEQFF.

The chain recombines TRBV5-1 with TRBJ2-2, with a possible D match to TRBD1 (6 bases). Per germline, CDR1 SGHRS and CDR2 YFSETQ. CDR3 length: 15 residues. V lost 0 bases and J 6 bases, leaving 12 bases between the germline ends. The chain's CDR3 is CASSLAAGVPGELFF. The CDR3 region has the DNA TGCGCCAGCAGCTTGGCGGCAGGGGTCCCCGGGGAGCTGTTTTTT.